These T cell receptor beta chains were read from a single sample in a study of cytomegalovirus exposure and HLA in healthy donors. Clones were sequenced by immunoSEQ multiplex PCR, and TCRdb holds only the in-frame ones, with some missing. The repertoire holds about 140,000 clones, with more than 75% as singletons. Sequenced material: PBMCs. The receptors derive from a female donor in good health and CMV-seronegative. Each CDR3 is given without its conserved first and last residue. Each record gives: V gene, J gene, CDR3 protein.

>TRBV6-5|TRBJ2-1
ASGQGYNEQF
>TRBV6-6|TRBJ2-2
ASSYPYQDGELF
>TRBV29-1|TRBJ2-7
SVVDGSSYEQY
>TRBV30|TRBJ1-5
AWSVLGEGGNQPQH
>TRBV5-1|TRBJ1-2
ASSMDGDYGYT
>TRBV9|TRBJ2-2
ASSAWTGGNTGELF
>TRBV4-1|TRBJ2-3
ASSQVPSTDTQY
>TRBV5-1|TRBJ2-5
ASSGGGARAAETQY
>TRBV21-1|TRBJ2-7
ASSYRTGRVEEQY
>TRBV7-2|TRBJ2-2
ASSPGLADITGELF